This is a list of T cell receptor beta chains from one sample in a study of blood T cell repertoires in COVID-19. Data came from immunoSEQ multiplex PCR; TCRdb stores just in-frame clones and leaves some out. The sample lists some 210,000 clones; about 88% were seen once. The sample comprised peripheral blood. Receptor source: a woman aged 40 to 49 with acute or convalescent COVID-19. Each CDR3 is given with its conserved first and last residue. A D gene is named only where the DNA matches it firmly. The size field is filled for only some rows; it gives once, few, many or a size class.

.	few	TRBV4-1	TRBJ1-2	TGCGCCAGCAGCCCGGAGGACGGCCCCTATGGCTACACCTTC	CASSPEDGPYGYTF
.	.	TRBV20-1	TRBJ2-1	TGCAGTGCTCCCCTTAATGAGCAGTTCTTC	CSAPLNEQFF
.	.	TRBV12-3/TRBV12-4	TRBJ1-1	TGTGCCAGCAGTATGGGGCAGGAAGCTTTCTTT	CASSMGQEAFF
.	once	TRBV6-1	TRBJ1-2	TGTGCCAGCAGTGAAGGGGCAGGGGCGGGCTATGGCTACACCTTC	CASSEGAGAGYGYTF
.	few	TRBV19	TRBJ1-1	TGTGCCAGCCGCACAGACATGAACACTGAAGCTTTCTTT	CASRTDMNTEAFF
TRBD1	.	TRBV6-4	TRBJ1-2	TGTGCCAGCAGTGACTCCGGGACAGGGGGCGGTTTAGCCTTC	CASSDSGTGGGLAF
.	.	TRBV19	TRBJ1-5	TGTGCCAGTAGTATCAGCCAGGTTGATCAGCCCCAGCATTTT	CASSISQVDQPQHF
TRBD1	.	TRBV18	TRBJ2-2	TGTGCCAGCTCACCGGGACAGGGGTGGAACACCGGGGAGCTGTTTTTT	CASSPGQGWNTGELFF
.	.	TRBV5-6	TRBJ1-3	TGTGCCAGCAGCTTGGCCACAGGGATATCAGGAAACACCATATATTTT	CASSLATGISGNTIYF
.	.	TRBV15	TRBJ1-5	TGTGCCACCAGCAGAGCGTATGTTCAGCCCCAGCATTTT	CATSRAYVQPQHF
TRBD1	.	TRBV5-5	TRBJ1-5	TGTGCCAGCAGCTCCGACAGGGCTAAGGGGCAGCCCCAGCATTTT	CASSSDRAKGQPQHF
.	.	TRBV4-1	TRBJ1-2	TGCGCCAGCAGCCAAACAGGAGACTATGGCTACACCTTC	CASSQTGDYGYTF
.	.	TRBV5-1	TRBJ1-1	TGCGCCAGCAGCTTGGAGACGGGGATCGTTAACACTGAAGCTTTCTTT	CASSLETGIVNTEAFF
TRBD2	once	TRBV27	TRBJ2-5	TGTGCCAGCAGTTCACCAGCGGGGGGGCCTGAAGAGACCCAGTACTTC	CASSSPAGGPEETQYF
TRBD1	.	TRBV2	TRBJ1-1	TGTGCCAGCAGTGGCGAACAGGGGCCCCCCACTGAAGCTTTCTTT	CASSGEQGPPTEAFF
TRBD2	.	TRBV3-1/TRBV3-2	TRBJ2-5	TGTGCCAGCAGCCAAGGCCTACTAGCGCGGGAGACCCAGTACTTC	CASSQGLLARETQYF
.	.	TRBV7-2	TRBJ1-3	TGTGCCAGCAGCTTAGTGGGAGACTCTGGAAACACCATATATTTT	CASSLVGDSGNTIYF
.	.	TRBV9	TRBJ1-4	TGTGCCAGCAGCCTTAGTGAAAAACTGTTTTTT	CASSLSEKLFF
TRBD1	.	TRBV4-1	TRBJ2-2	TGCGCCAGCAGCCAACCCGGGACAGGGAAAAAAACCGGGGAGCTGTTTTTT	CASSQPGTGKKTGELFF
.	.	TRBV3-1/TRBV3-2	TRBJ1-1	TGTGCCAGCAGCCAAGATGGCAGGGCGGATACTGAAGCTTTCTTT	CASSQDGRADTEAFF
.	.	TRBV15	TRBJ1-5	TGTGCCACCAGCAGAGCCCAGGTCTATAGCAATCAGCCCCAGCATTTT	CATSRAQVYSNQPQHF
.	.	TRBV7-9	TRBJ2-5	TGTGCCAGCAGCCGGGACAACCAAGAGACCCAGTACTTC	CASSRDNQETQYF
.	.	TRBV6-6	TRBJ1-2	TGTGCCAGCAGTGTTACCGGGACAACTGATGGCTACACCTTC	CASSVTGTTDGYTF
.	once	TRBV19	TRBJ1-1	TGTGCCAGTAGTTTACAGGGGAACACTGAAGCTTTCTTT	CASSLQGNTEAFF
.	.	TRBV4-1	TRBJ2-5	TGCGCCAGCAGCCAACCTGGGGGGACCTTGGGGGAGACCCAGTACTTC	CASSQPGGTLGETQYF
TRBD1	.	TRBV2	TRBJ2-4	TGTGCCAGCAGTGAATGGTACCAGGGGGACATTCAGTACTTC	CASSEWYQGDIQYF
TRBD1	.	TRBV6-2/TRBV6-3	TRBJ1-6	TGTGCCAGCAGTTATGTCGGGACAGGGTACTCACCCCTCCACTTT	CASSYVGTGYSPLHF
.	.	TRBV28	TRBJ2-5	TGTGCCAGCAGTTCCTCCAGTCTGGGGGGGACCCAGTACTTC	CASSSSSLGGTQYF
.	.	TRBV24-1	TRBJ2-1	TGTGCCACCAGTGGTCACCAGGGTGAGCAGTTCTTC	CATSGHQGEQFF
TRBD1	.	TRBV30	TRBJ1-5	TGTGCCTGGAATCAGGGGGGTAGGCCCCAGCATTTT	CAWNQGGRPQHF
.	.	TRBV5-4	TRBJ2-1	TGTGCCAGCAGCTTGAGGGGAGGCCGCAATGAGCAGTTCTTC	CASSLRGGRNEQFF
.	.	TRBV27	TRBJ1-2	TGTGCCAGCAGTTTAAACCCACAGCCTAACTATGGCTACACCTTC	CASSLNPQPNYGYTF
.	.	TRBV6-5	TRBJ1-6	TGTGCCAGCAGCCCGAGGGACACCCTTTCACCCCTCCACTTT	CASSPRDTLSPLHF
.	.	TRBV21-1	TRBJ2-2	TGTGCCAGCAGCAAAGGGCAGGGGTCCGGGGAGCTGTTTTTT	CASSKGQGSGELFF
TRBD1	.	TRBV10-3	TRBJ1-1	TGTGCCATCACGCAGGGGGCAGGGAACACTGAAGCTTTCTTT	CAITQGAGNTEAFF
.	.	TRBV2	TRBJ1-1	TGTGCCAGTTGTTCCATGAACACTGAAGCTTTCTTT	CASCSMNTEAFF
.	.	TRBV4-1	TRBJ1-1	TGCGCCAGCAGCCAAGAGGAAGGGGTCTTTGCGATGAACACTGAAGCTTTCTTT	CASSQEEGVFAMNTEAFF
TRBD1	.	TRBV11-3	TRBJ1-1	TGTGCCAGCAGCCTCAGGGGGCCACACACTGAAGCTTTCTTT	CASSLRGPHTEAFF
.	.	TRBV5-6	TRBJ2-5	TGTGCCAGCGTATACGGGGAGACCCAGTACTTC	CASVYGETQYF
TRBD1	.	TRBV10-3	TRBJ1-1	TGTGCCATCAGTGAGTCGAACAGGGGGCGACCGAACACTGAAGCTTTCTTT	CAISESNRGRPNTEAFF
.	.	TRBV19	TRBJ1-1	TGTGCCAGTAGTAGGGAGGAATCCGTTTTTGAAGCTTTCTTT	CASSREESVFEAFF
.	.	TRBV6-5	TRBJ1-3	TGTGCCAGCCTGCCGGGGATTTCCTCTGGAAACACCATATATTTT	CASLPGISSGNTIYF
TRBD2	.	TRBV4-1	TRBJ2-5	TGCGCCAGCAGCCAAGAGCCCGGGACTAGCGGACTCCAAGAGACCCAGTACTTC	CASSQEPGTSGLQETQYF
.	.	TRBV20-1	TRBJ2-2	TGCAGTGCCGCCTATGCCGGGGAGCTGTTTTTT	CSAAYAGELFF
.	once	TRBV5-5	TRBJ1-2	TGTGCCAGCAGCTTGGAGGGGGTTCTCGCCTATGGCTACACCTTC	CASSLEGVLAYGYTF
.	.	TRBV29-1	TRBJ1-2	TGCAGCGTTGAACAGGTTTCCTATGGCTACACCTTC	CSVEQVSYGYTF
TRBD2	.	TRBV5-6	TRBJ2-3	TGTGCCAGCAGCTTGTACCTAGCGGGGACAGATACGCAGTATTTT	CASSLYLAGTDTQYF
TRBD2	.	TRBV6-5	TRBJ2-1	TGTGCCAGCAGCGAGCGGGGGGCCTACAATGAGCAGTTCTTC	CASSERGAYNEQFF
TRBD1	few	TRBV27	TRBJ1-2	TGTGCCAGCAGTCCGACAGGGGACTATGGCTACACCTTC	CASSPTGDYGYTF
.	.	TRBV5-1	TRBJ2-1	TGCGCCAGCAGAGAAACGATACAGGCCTCCAATGAGCAGTTCTTC	CASRETIQASNEQFF
.	.	TRBV9	TRBJ1-4	TGTGCCAGCAGCGAGGGAGGGGCAGGGGCTGAAAAACTGTTTTTT	CASSEGGAGAEKLFF
TRBD1	few	TRBV5-6	TRBJ1-3	TGTGCCAGCAGCTCGTTACAGGGGTCCCCTGGAAACACCATATATTTT	CASSSLQGSPGNTIYF
.	.	TRBV9	TRBJ1-5	TGTGCCAGCAGCCCAGATGGGTGGGGGGGCCAGCCCCAGCATTTT	CASSPDGWGGQPQHF
TRBD1	.	TRBV18	TRBJ2-2	TGTGCCAGCACCCGGGACAGTGCAGCGAACACCGGGGAGCTGTTTTTT	CASTRDSAANTGELFF
TRBD2	.	TRBV5-1	TRBJ2-3	TGCGCCAGCAGCTGGACTAGCGGGGTGACAGATACGCAGTATTTT	CASSWTSGVTDTQYF